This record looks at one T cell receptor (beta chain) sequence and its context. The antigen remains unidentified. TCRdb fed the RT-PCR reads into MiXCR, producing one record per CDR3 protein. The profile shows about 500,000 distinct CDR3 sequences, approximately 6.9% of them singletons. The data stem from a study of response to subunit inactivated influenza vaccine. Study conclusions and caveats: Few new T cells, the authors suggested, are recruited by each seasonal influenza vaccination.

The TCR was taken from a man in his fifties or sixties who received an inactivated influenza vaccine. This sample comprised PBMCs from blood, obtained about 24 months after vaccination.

The CDR3 spells CASKAGGSQYF. CDR3 bases: TGTGCCAGCAAGGCGGGGGGGTCGCAGTACTTC. The chain couples TRBV3-1 to TRBJ2-7; 9 bases map to TRBD2. The V gene's germline CDR1 is LGHDT and CDR2 YNNKEL (reference sequence). The V gene end was trimmed by 7 bases and the J gene end by 9 bases; junction bases not matched to a gene: 4. This CDR3 spans 11 amino acids.